The 4 T cell receptor beta chains listed next were all sequenced from one sample in a study of beta chain features in type 1 diabetes. Expressed TCRB transcripts were sequenced, since all the RNA that had been isolated was reverse transcribed. Produced via immunoSEQ multiplex PCR; TCRdb's table is partial and in-frame only. This sample carries a few hundred thousand clones, about 29% of them seen once, and the ten largest clones take around 0.065%. Specimen: naive CD4+ T cells from blood. The receptors shown here come from a man younger than 35 in good health.

The chain links TRBV7-9 to TRBJ2-3; no reliable D call. Germline V gene lookup returns CDR1 SEHNR and CDR2 FQNEAQ (reference sequence). With 6 bases removed from V and 6 bases from J, the gap between germline ends came to 10 bases. The CDR3 spans 12 residues. This CDR3 reads CASSLRLDTQYF. The CDR3 nucleotides are TGTGCCAGCAGTTTAAGACTGGATACGCAGTATTTT.

This clone was seen a handful of times. The chain employs TRBV9 and TRBJ1-2, with no clear D. The CDR3 loop spans 15 amino acids. V lost 0 bases to trimming and J lost 0 bases, with 9 bases between them. The germline V gene encodes CDR1 SGDLS and CDR2 YYNGEE. In DNA, the CDR3 is TGTGCCAGCAGCGTAGTGGTCAGTACTAACTATGGCTACACCTTC. Protein: CASSVVVSTNYGYTF.

This chain uses TRBV27 with TRBJ2-2, with no clear D. The CDR3 is 15 amino acids. Trimming took off 2 bases at V and 1 base at J, with 8 bases between the two ends. CDR1 is MNHEY, CDR2 SMNVEV, per germline (reference sequence). CDR3 nucleotides: TGTGCCAGCAGTTTACAGTCTGGGAACACCGGGGAGCTGTTTTTT. It encodes CASSLQSGNTGELFF.

This clone showed up just a few times. The chain recombines TRBV10-3 with TRBJ2-5; D possibly corresponds to TRBD2 (6 bases). With 5 bases removed from V and 5 bases from J, the gap between germline ends came to 9 bases. Germline CDR1 reads ENHRY; CDR2 reads SYGVKD. The CDR3 contains 12 residues. CDR3 nucleotide sequence: TGTGCCATCAGTCGCAGCGGGGAGACCCAGTACTTC. It translates to CAISRSGETQYF.